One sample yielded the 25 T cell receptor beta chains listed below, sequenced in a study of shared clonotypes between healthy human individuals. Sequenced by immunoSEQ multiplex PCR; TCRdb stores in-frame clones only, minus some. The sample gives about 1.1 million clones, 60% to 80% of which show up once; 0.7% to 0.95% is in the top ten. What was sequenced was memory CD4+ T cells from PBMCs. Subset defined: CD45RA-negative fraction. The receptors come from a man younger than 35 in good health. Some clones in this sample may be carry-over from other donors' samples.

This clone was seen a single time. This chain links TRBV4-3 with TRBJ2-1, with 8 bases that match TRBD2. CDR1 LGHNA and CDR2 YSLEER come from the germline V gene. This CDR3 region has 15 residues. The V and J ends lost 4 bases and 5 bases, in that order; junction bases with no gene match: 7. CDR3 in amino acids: CASSLAGLAHNEQFF. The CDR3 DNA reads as TGCGCCAGCAGCCTAGCTGGACTAGCCCACAATGAGCAGTTCTTC.

The CDR3 loop reads CASIPSGTGSSYEQYF. The CDR3 DNA sequence: TGTGCCAGCATCCCGTCAGGGACAGGGAGCTCCTACGAGCAGTACTTC. The chain carries TRBV28 and TRBJ2-7, with 9 bases aligning to TRBD1. The CDR3 is 16 residues long. After removal of 7 bases from V and 0 bases from J, the junction contained 10 bases not matched to a gene. Germline lookup yields CDR1 MDHEN and CDR2 SYDVKM.

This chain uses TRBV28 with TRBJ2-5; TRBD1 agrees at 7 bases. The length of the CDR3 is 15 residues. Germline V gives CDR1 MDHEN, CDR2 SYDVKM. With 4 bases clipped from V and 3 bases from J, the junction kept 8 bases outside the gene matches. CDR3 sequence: CASSYDRVREETQYF. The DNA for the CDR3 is TGTGCCAGCAGTTACGACAGGGTACGGGAAGAGACCCAGTACTTC.

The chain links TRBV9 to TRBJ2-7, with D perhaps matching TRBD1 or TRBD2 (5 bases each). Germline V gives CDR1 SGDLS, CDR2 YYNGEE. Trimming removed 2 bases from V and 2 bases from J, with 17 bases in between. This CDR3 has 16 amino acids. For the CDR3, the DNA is TGTGCCAGCAGCGTCGGGTGGGGGACGGACACCTACGAGCAGTACTTC. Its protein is CASSVGWGTDTYEQYF.

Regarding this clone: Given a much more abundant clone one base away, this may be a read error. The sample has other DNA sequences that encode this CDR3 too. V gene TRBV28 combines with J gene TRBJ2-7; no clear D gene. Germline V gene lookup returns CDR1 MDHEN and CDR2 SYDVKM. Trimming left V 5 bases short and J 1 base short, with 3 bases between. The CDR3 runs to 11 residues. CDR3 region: CASSGSYEQYF. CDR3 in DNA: TGTGCCAGCAGTGGGTCCTACGAGCAGTACTTC. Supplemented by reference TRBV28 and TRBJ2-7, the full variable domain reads DVKVTQSSRYLVKRTGEKVFLECVQDMDHENMFWYRQDPGLGLRLIYFSYDVKMKEKGDIPEGYSVSREKKERFSLILESASTNQTSMYLCASSGSYEQYFGPGTRLTVT.

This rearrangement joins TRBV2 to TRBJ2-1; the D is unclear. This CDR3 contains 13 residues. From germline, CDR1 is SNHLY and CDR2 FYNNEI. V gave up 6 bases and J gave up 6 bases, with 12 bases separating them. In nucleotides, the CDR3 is TGTGCCAGCAGCGGAGAGAGCTTCAATGAGCAGTTCTTC. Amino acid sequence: CASSGESFNEQFF.

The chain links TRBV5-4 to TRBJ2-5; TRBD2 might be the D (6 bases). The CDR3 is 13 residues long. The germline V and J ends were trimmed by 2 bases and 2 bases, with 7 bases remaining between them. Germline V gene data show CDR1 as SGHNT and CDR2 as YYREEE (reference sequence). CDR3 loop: CASSFAGQETQYF. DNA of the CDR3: TGTGCCAGCAGCTTTGCGGGGCAAGAGACCCAGTACTTC. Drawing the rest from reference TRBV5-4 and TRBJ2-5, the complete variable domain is ETGVTQSPTHLIKTRGQQVTLRCSSQSGHNTVSWYQQALGQGPQFIFQYYREEENGRGNFPPRFSGLQFPNYSSELNVNALELDDSALYLCASSFAGQETQYFGPGTRLLVL.

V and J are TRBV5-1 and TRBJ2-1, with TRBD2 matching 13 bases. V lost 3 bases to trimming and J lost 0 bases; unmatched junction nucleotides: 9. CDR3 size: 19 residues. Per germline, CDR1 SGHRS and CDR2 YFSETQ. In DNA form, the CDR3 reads TGCGCCAGCAGCTCCCGGGGACTAGCGGGGACCCACTCCTACAATGAGCAGTTCTTC. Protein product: CASSSRGLAGTHSYNEQFF.

The CDR3 sequence is CASRRVMNTEAFF. CDR3 bases: TGTGCCAGCCGCAGGGTTATGAACACTGAAGCTTTCTTT. V and J are TRBV6-5 and TRBJ1-1; a weak D match, TRBD1 (5 bases). CDR1 and CDR2 (germline): MNHEY, SVGAGI. This CDR3 has 13 amino acids. V was shortened by 8 bases and J by 0 bases, with 10 bases between the two germline ends.

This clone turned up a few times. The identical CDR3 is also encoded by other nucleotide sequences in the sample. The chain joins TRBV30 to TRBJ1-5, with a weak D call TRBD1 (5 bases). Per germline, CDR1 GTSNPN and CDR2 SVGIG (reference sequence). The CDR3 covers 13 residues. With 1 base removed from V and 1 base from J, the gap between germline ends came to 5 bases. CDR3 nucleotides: TGTGCCTGGAGTGGGGGGAGCAATCAGCCCCAGCATTTT. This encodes CAWSGGSNQPQHF.

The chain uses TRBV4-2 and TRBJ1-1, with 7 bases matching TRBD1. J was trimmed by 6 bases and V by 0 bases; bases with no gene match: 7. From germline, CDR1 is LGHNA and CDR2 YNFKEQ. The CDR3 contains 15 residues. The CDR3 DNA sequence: TGTGCCAGCAGCCAAGATAACAGGGGTTCTTCTGAAGCTTTCTTT. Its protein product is CASSQDNRGSSEAFF.

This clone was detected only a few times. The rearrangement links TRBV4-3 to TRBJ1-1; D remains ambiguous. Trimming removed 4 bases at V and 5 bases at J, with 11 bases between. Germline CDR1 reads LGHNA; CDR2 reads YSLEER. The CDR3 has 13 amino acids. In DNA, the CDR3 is TGCGCCAGCAGCCTGGCCCGAGGAACTGAAGCTTTCTTT. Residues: CASSLARGTEAFF.

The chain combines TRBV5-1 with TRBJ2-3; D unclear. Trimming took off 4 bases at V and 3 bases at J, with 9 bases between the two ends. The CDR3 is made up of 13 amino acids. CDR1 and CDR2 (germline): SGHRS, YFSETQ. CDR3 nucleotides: TGCGCCAGCAGCCTTCTCTTTACAGATACGCAGTATTTT. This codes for CASSLLFTDTQYF.

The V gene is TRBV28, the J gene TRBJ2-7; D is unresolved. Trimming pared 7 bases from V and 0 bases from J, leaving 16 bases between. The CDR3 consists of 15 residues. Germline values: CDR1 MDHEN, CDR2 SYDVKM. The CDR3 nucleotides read TGTGCCAGCACCAAGACCGGGTCCATCTCCTACGAGCAGTACTTC. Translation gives CASTKTGSISYEQYF. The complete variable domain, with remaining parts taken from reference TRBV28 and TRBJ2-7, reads DVKVTQSSRYLVKRTGEKVFLECVQDMDHENMFWYRQDPGLGLRLIYFSYDVKMKEKGDIPEGYSVSREKKERFSLILESASTNQTSMYLCASTKTGSISYEQYFGPGTRLTVT.

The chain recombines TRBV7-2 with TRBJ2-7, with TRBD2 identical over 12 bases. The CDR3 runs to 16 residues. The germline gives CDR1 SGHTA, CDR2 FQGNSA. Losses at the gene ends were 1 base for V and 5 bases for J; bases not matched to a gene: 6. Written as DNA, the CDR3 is TGTGCCAGCAGCTTAGGACTAGCGGGAGCCAGCGACGAGCAGTACTTC. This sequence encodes CASSLGLAGASDEQYF.

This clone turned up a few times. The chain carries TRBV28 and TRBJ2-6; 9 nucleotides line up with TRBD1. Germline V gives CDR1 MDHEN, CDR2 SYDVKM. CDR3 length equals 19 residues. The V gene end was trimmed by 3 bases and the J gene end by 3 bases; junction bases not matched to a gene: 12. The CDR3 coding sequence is TGTGCCAGCAGTTTGATCTACCGGGACAGGGCTCGTGGGGCCAACGTCCTGACTTTC. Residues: CASSLIYRDRARGANVLTF.

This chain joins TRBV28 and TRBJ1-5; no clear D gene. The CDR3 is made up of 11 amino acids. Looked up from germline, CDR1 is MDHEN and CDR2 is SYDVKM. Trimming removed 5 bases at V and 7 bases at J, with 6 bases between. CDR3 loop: CASSTVQPQHF. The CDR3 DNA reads TGTGCCAGCAGTACCGTGCAGCCCCAGCATTTT.

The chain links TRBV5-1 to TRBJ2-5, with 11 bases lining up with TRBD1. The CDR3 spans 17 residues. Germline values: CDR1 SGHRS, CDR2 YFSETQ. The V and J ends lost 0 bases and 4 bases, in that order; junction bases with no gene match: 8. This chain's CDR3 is CASSLAWTGGLGETQYF. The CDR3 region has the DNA TGCGCCAGCAGCTTGGCCTGGACAGGGGGCTTGGGAGAGACCCAGTACTTC.

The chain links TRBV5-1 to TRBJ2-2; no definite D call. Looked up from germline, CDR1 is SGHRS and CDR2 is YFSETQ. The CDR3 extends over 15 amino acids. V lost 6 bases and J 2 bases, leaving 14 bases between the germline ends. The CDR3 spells CASTVLGPNTGELFF. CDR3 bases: TGCGCCAGCACGGTACTTGGTCCTAACACCGGGGAGCTGTTTTTT.

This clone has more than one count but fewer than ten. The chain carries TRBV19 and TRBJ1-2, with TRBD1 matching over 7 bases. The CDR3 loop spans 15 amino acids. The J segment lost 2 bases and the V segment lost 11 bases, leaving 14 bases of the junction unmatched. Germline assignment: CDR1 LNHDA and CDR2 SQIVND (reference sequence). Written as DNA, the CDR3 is TGTGCCGCAACCGACAACCCGGGACAGAACTATGGCTACACCTTC. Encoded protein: CAATDNPGQNYGYTF.

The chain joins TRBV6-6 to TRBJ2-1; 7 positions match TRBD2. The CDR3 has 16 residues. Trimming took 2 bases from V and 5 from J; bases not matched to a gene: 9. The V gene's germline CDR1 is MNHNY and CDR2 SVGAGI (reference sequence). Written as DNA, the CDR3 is TGTGCCAGCAGTTACAATACAGTGGGGGGGAACAATGAGCAGTTCTTC. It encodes CASSYNTVGGNNEQFF.

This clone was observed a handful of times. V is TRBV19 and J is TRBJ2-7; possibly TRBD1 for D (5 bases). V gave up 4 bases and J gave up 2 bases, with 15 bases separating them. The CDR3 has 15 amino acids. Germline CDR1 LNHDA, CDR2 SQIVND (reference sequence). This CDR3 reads CASSRWTTTTYEQYF. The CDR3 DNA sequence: TGTGCCAGTAGTAGGTGGACAACGACCACCTACGAGCAGTACTTC.

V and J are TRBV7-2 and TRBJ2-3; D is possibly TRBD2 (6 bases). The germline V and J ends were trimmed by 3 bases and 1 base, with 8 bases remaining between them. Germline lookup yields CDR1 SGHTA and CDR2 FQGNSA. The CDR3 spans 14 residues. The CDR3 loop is CASSFSGRTDTQYF. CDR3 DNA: TGTGCCAGCAGCTTCAGCGGGCGCACAGATACGCAGTATTTT.

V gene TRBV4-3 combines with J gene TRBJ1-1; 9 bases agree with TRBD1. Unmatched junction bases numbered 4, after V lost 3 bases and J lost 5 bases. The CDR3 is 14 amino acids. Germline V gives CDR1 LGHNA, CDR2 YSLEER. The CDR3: CASSHEDRGTEAFF. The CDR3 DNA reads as TGCGCCAGCAGCCACGAGGACAGGGGAACTGAAGCTTTCTTT.

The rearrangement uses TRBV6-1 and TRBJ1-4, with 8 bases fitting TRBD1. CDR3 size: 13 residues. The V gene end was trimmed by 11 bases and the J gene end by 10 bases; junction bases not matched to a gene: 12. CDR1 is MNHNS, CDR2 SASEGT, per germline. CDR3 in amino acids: CAGKQGEYGKLFF. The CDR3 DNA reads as TGTGCCGGAAAACAGGGGGAGTACGGAAAACTGTTTTTT.